This T cell receptor beta chain derives from a study of siplizumab effects on memory and regulatory T cells. Broader study findings: Naive T cells were seemingly more diverse than memory cells, and major contributions to the alloresponse seemed to be made by them.

For this clone: What it recognizes is unknown.

Generated by immunoSEQ multiplex PCR, the TCRdb table keeps only in-frame clones and is missing some. Of 50,000 to 75,000 clones in the sample, less than 80% were seen once. CDR3 size: 15 residues. Germline V lookup: CDR1 MNHNS, CDR2 SASEGT. The junction had 1 base not matched to a gene; V was cut back by 6 bases and J by 1 base. The V call is TRBV6-1, the J call TRBJ2-3; TRBD2 agrees at 13 bases. The material sequenced was memory CD4+ T cells sorted from blood. The TCR originated in a human donor in good health. The CDR3 is CASRGTSGGTDTQYF. The CDR3 bases are TGTGCCAGCAGGGGGACTAGCGGGGGCACAGATACGCAGTATTTT.